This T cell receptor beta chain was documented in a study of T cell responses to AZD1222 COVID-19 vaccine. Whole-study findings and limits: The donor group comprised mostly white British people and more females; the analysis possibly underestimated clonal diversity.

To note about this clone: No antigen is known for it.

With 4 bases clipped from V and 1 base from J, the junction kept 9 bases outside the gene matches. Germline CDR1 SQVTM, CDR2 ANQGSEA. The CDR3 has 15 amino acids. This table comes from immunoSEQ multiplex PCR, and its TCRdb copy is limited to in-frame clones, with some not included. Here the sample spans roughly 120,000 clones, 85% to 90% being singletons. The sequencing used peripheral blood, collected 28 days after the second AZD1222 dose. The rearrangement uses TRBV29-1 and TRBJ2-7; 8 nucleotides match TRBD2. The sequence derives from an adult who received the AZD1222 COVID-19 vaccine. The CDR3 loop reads CSVGGAGVGSYEQYF. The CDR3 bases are TGCAGCGTTGGGGGAGCGGGGGTGGGATCCTACGAGCAGTACTTC.